One T cell receptor (beta chain) is described in this entry. Its antigen is as yet unknown. A much more abundant neighbour one base away suggests this may be a read error. Sequencing libraries made from TCR beta cDNA carried unique molecular identifiers. Each batch of 1 to 10 million T cells produced roughly 0.5 million cDNA molecules. TCRdb recomputed calls from the PCR reads with MiXCR, one row per CDR3 protein. The table has fewer than 850,000 distinct CDR3 sequences, roughly 29% seen once; the top ten hold roughly 0.57%. This entry is derived from a study of post-analysis software for immune sequencing data. There are 11 residues in the CDR3. Germline V lookup: CDR1 SEHNR, CDR2 FQNEAQ (reference sequence). Study observations and caveats: The five TRBV segments detected at higher frequency in patients than in controls included TRBV5-6, TRBV5-1 and TRBV20-1. Relative to controls, patients with multiple sclerosis showed significantly lower normalized Chao1 diversity.

The rearrangement joins TRBV7-9 to TRBJ2-1; D ambiguous. Input material: blood. The clonotype originates from a girl under 18 with multiple sclerosis. The CDR3 DNA sequence: TGTGCCAGCAGCCTATCCGGTGAGCAGGTCTTC. Its protein product is CASSLSGEQVF.